This TCR beta chain was retrieved from a study of CD8 T cells in acute hepatitis C reinfection. The length of the CDR3 is 12 residues. Trimming pared 5 bases from V and 9 bases from J, leaving 14 bases between. Germline V gives CDR1 SGHDT, CDR2 YYEEEE. The repertoire was sequenced with immunoSEQ multiplex PCR; TCRdb's copy has only in-frame clones and lacks some. The profile shows about 38,000 clones, roughly 89% of them singletons. Only one count was recorded for this clone. Its antigen is still unknown. This sample's time point: naive CD8 control sorted from an acute-time-point sample. People who inject drugs in the Montreal Hepatitis C Cohort were donors. Cells were stained for CD3, CD8 and CD45RO, excluding dead cells. Overall study findings and caveats: Diversity was high, without significant differences between resolver and chronic groups.

The sample consisted of naive CD8+ T cells from PBMCs. This TCR derives from a man aged 30 to 39 with chronic hepatitis C. The genes are TRBV5-6 and TRBJ1-1; D might be TRBD1 (5 bases). CDR3 residues: CASSWEDNQAFF. The CDR3 nucleotides read TGTGCCAGCAGTTGGGAGGACAACCAAGCTTTCTTT.